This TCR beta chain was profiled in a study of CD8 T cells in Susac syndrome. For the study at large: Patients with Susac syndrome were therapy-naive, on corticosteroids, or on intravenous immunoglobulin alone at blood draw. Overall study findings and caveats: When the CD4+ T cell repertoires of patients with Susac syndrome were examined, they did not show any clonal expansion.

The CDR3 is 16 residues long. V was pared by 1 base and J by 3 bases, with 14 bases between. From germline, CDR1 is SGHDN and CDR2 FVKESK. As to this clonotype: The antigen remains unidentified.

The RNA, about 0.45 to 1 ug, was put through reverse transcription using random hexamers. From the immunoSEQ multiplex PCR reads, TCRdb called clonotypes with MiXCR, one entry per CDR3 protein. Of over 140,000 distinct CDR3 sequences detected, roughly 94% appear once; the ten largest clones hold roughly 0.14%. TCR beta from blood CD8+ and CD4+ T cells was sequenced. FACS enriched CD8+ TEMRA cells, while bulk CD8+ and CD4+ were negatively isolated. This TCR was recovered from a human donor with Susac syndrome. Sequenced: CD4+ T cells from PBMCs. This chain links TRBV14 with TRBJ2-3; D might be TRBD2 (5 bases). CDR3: CASSQARLARTDTQYF. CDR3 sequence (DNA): TGTGCCAGCAGCCAAGCTCGTCTAGCTCGGACAGATACGCAGTATTTT.